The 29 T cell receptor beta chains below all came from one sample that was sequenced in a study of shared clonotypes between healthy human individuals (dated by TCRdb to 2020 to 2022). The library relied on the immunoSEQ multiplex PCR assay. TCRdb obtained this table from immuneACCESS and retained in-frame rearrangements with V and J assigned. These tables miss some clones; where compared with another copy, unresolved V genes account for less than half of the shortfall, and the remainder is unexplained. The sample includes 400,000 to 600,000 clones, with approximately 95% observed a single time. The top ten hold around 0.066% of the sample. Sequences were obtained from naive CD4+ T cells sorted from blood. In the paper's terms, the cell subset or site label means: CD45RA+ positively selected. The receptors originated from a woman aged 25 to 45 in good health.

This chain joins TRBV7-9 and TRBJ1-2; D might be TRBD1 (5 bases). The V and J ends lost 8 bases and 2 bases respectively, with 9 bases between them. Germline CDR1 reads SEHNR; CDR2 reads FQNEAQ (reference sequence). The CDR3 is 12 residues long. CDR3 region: CASSGPNYGYTF. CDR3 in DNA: TGTGCCAGCTCGGGACCAAACTATGGCTACACCTTC.

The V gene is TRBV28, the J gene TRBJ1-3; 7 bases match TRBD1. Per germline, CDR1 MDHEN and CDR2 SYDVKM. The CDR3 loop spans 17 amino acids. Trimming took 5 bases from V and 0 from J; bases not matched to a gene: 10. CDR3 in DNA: TGTGCCAGCAGTCTAACAGGGGACTGGGGCTCTGGAAACACCATATATTTT. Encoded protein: CASSLTGDWGSGNTIYF.

CDR3 nucleotide sequence: TGTGCCAGCAAGGTCGGCCAGCGTAACACCGGGGAGCTGTTTTTT. This sequence encodes CASKVGQRNTGELFF. V usage is TRBV13 and J usage is TRBJ2-2; D call uncertain. This CDR3 has 15 residues. CDR1 PRHDT and CDR2 FYEKMQ come from the germline V gene (reference sequence). Trimming took off 7 bases at V and 2 bases at J, with 14 bases between the two ends.

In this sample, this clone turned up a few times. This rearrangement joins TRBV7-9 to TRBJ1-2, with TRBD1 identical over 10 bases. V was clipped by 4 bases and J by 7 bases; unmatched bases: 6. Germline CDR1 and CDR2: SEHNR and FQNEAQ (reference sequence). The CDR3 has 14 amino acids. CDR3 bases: TGTGCCAGCAGCTACTTGGACAGGGGGGTTGGCTACACCTTC. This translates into CASSYLDRGVGYTF. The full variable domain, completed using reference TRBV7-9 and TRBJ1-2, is DTGVSQNPRHKITKRGQNVTFRCDPISEHNRLYWYRQTLGQGPEFLTYFQNEAQLEKSRLLSDRFSAERPKGSFSTLEIQRTEQGDSAMYLCASSYLDRGVGYTFGSGTRLTVV.

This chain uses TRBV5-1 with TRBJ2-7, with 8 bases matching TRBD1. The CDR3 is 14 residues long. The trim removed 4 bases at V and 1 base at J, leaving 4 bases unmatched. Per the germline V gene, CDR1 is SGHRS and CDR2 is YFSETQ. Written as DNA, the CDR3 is TGCGCCAGCAGCAGCAGGGGGCCGTCCTACGAGCAGTACTTC. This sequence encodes CASSSRGPSYEQYF. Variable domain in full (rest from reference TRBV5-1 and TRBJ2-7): KAGVTQTPRYLIKTRGQQVTLSCSPISGHRSVSWYQQTPGQGLQFLFEYFSETQRNKGNFPGRFSGRQFSNSRSEMNVSTLELGDSALYLCASSSRGPSYEQYFGPGTRLTVT.

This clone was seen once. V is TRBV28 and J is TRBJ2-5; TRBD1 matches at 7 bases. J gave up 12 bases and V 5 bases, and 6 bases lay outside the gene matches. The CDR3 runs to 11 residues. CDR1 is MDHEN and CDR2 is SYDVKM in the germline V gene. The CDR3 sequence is CASSHRGIKYF. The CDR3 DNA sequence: TGTGCCAGCAGTCACAGGGGAATTAAGTACTTC.

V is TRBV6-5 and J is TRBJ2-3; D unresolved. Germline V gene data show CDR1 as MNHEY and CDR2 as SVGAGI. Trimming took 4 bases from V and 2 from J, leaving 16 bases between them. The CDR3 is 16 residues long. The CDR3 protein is CASSSPAADSTDTQYF. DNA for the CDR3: TGTGCCAGCAGTTCTCCGGCGGCAGACTCCACAGATACGCAGTATTTT.

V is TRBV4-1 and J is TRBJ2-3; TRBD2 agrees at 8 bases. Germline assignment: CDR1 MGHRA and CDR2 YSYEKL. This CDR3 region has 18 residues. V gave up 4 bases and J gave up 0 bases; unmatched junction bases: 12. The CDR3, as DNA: TGCGCCAGCAGCCGTCCTATCACTAGCGGTCCTAGCACAGATACGCAGTATTTT. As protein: CASSRPITSGPSTDTQYF.

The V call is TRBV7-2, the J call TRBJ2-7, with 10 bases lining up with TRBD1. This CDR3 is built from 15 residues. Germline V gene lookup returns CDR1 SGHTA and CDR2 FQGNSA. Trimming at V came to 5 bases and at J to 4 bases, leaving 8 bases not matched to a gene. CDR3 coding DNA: TGTGCCAGCAGCCTCCAGCCGGACAGGGGGTACGAGCAGTACTTC. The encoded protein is CASSLQPDRGYEQYF. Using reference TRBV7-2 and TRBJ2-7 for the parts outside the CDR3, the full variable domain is GAGVSQSPSNKVTEKGKDVELRCDPISGHTALYWYRQSLGQGLEFLIYFQGNSAPDKSGLPSDRFSAERTGGSVSTLTIQRTQQEDSAVYLCASSLQPDRGYEQYFGPGTRLTVT.

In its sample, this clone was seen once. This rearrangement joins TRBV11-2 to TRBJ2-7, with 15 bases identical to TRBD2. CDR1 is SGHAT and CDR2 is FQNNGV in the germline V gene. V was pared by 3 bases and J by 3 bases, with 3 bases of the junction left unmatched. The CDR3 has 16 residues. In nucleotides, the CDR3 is TGTGCCAGCAGCTTCCTGGGACTAGCGGGGGGCTACGAGCAGTACTTC. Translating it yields CASSFLGLAGGYEQYF.

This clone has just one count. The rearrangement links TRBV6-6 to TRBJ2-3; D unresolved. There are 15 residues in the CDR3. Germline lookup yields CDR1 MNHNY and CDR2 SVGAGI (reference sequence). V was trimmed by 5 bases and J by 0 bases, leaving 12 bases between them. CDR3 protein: CASSPPDASTDTQYF. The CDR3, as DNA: TGTGCCAGCAGTCCCCCCGACGCTAGCACAGATACGCAGTATTTT.

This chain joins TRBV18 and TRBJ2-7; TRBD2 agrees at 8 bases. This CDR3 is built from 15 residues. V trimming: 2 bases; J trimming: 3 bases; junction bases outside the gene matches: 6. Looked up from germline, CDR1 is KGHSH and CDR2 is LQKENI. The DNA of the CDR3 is TGTGCCAGCTCACCAACCAGCGGGAGCCTCTACGAGCAGTACTTC. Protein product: CASSPTSGSLYEQYF.

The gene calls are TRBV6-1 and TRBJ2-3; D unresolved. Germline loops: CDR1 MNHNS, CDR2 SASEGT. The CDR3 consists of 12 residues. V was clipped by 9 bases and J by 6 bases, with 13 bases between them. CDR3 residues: CAREPESDTQYF. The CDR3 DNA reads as TGTGCCAGGGAGCCCGAGTCGGATACGCAGTATTTT.

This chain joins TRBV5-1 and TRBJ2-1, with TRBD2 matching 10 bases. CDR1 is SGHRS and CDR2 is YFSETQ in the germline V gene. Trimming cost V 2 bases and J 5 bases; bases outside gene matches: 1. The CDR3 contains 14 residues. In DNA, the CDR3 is TGCGCCAGCAGCTTCGGACTAGCGGACAATGAGCAGTTCTTC. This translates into CASSFGLADNEQFF.

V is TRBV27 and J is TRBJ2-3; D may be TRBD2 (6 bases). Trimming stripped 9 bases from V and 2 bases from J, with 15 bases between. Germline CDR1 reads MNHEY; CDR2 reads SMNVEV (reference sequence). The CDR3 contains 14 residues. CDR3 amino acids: CASQLATNTDTQYF. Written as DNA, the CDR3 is TGTGCCAGTCAGCTAGCGACAAACACAGATACGCAGTATTTT.

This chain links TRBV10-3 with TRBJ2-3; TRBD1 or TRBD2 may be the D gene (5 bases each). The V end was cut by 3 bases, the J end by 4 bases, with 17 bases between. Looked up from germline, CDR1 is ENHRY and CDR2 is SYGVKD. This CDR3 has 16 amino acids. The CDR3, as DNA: TGTGCCATCAGTGACGCGACGGGACCATCTCCAGATACGCAGTATTTT. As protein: CAISDATGPSPDTQYF.

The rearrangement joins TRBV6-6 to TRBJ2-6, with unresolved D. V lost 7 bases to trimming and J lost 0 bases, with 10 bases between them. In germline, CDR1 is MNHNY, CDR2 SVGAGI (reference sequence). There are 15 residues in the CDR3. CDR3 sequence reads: CASTPGYSGANVLTF. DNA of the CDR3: TGTGCCAGCACCCCCGGGTACTCTGGGGCCAACGTCCTGACTTTC.

CDR3 residues: CASSASSGSTYNEQFF. As DNA, the CDR3 is TGTGCCAGTAGTGCATCTAGCGGGAGTACCTACAATGAGCAGTTCTTC. The rearrangement uses TRBV19 and TRBJ2-1, with 10 bases identical to TRBD2. The J segment lost 2 bases and the V segment lost 5 bases, leaving 6 bases of the junction unmatched. CDR1 and CDR2 from the germline V gene are LNHDA and SQIVND (reference sequence). The CDR3 extends over 16 amino acids.

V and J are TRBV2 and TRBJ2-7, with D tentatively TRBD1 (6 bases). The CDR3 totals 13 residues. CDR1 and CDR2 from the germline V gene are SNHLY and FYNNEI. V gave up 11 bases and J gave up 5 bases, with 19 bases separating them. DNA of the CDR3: TGTGCCTTCGAGGTCCAGGGGATCCACGAGCAGTACTTC. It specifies CAFEVQGIHEQYF. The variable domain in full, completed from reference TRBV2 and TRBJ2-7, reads EPEVTQTPSHQVTQMGQEVILRCVPISNHLYFYWYRQILGQKVEFLVSFYNNEISEKSEIFDDQFSVERPDGSNFTLKIRSTKLEDSAMYFCAFEVQGIHEQYFGPGTRLTVT.

The CDR3 reads CASSLGQGIITDTQYF. The CDR3 DNA reads as TGTGCCAGCAGTTTGGGACAGGGAATTATCACAGATACGCAGTATTTT. The gene calls are TRBV6-5 and TRBJ2-3, with 9 bases fitting TRBD1. Per the germline V gene, CDR1 is MNHEY and CDR2 is SVGAGI. The V gene end was trimmed by 4 bases and the J gene end by 2 bases; junction bases not matched to a gene: 7. This CDR3 contains 16 residues.

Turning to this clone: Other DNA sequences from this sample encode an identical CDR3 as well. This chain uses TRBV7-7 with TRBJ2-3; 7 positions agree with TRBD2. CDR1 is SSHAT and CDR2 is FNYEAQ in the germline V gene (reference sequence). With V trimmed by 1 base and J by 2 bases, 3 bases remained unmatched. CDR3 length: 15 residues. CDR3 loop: CASSLGLAVTDTQYF. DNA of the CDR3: TGTGCCAGCAGCTTAGGCCTAGCGGTCACAGATACGCAGTATTTT.

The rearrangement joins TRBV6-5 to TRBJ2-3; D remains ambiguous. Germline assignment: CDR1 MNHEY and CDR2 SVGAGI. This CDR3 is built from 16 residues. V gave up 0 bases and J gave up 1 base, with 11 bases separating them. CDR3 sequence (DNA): TGTGCCAGCAGTTACTCCGGTAGCCAAGGCACAGATACGCAGTATTTT. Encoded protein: CASSYSGSQGTDTQYF.

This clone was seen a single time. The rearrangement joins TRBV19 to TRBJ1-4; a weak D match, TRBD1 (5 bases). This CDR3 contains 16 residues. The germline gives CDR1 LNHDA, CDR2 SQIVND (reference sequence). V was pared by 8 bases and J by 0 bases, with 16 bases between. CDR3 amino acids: CASSPGLTSTNEKLFF. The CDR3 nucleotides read TGTGCCAGTTCGCCGGGACTGACTTCAACTAATGAAAAACTGTTTTTT.

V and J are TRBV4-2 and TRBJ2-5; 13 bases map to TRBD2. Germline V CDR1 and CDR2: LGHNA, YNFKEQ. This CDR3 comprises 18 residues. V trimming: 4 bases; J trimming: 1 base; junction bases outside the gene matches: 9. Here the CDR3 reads CASSLGTSGTPPQETQYF. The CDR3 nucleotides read TGTGCCAGCAGCCTTGGGACTAGCGGGACGCCTCCCCAAGAGACCCAGTACTTC.

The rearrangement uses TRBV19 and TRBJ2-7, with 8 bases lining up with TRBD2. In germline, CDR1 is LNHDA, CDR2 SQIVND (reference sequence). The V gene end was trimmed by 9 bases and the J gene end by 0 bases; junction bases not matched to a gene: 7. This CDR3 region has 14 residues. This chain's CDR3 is CASRGLAHSYEQYF. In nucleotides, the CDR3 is TGTGCCAGCCGTGGACTAGCACACTCCTACGAGCAGTACTTC.

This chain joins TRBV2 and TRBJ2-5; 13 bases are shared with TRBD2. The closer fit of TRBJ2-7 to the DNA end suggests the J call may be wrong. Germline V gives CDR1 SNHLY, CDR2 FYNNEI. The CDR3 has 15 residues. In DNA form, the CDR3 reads TGTGCCAGCAGTGAAAGGACTAGCGGGAGCGACGAGCAGTACTTC. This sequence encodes CASSERTSGSDEQYF.

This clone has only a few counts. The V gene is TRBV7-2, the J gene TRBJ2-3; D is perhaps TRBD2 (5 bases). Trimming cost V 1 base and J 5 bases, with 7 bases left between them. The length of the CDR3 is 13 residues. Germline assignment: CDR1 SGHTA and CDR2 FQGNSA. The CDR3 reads CASSLERVDTQYF. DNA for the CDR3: TGTGCCAGCAGCTTAGAGAGGGTAGATACGCAGTATTTT.

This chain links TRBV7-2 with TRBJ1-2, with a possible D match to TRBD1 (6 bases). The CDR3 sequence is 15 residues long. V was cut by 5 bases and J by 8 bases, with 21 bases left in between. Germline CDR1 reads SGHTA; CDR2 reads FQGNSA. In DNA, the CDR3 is TGTGCCAGCAGCAATAACAGGGTTGTATTAGGCGGCTACACCTTC. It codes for CASSNNRVVLGGYTF.

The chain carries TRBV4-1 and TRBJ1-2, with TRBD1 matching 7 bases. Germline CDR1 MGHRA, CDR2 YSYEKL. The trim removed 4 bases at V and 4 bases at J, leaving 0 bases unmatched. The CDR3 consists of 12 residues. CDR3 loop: CASSRQGYGYTF. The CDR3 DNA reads TGCGCCAGCAGCCGACAGGGCTATGGCTACACCTTC.